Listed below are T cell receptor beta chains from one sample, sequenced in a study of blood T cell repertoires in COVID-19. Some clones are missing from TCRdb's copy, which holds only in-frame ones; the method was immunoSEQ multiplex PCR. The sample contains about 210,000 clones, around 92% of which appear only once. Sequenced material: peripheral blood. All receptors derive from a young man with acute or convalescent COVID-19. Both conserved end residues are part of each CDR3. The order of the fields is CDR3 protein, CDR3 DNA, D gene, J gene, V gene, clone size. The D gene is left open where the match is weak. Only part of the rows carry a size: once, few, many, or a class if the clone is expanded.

CSVEVKSSYNEQFF,TGCAGCGTTGAAGTGAAGAGCTCCTACAATGAGCAGTTCTTC,NA,TRBJ2-1,TRBV29-1,once
CASSYQTGRNTGELFF,TGTGCCAGCAGCTACCAAACAGGGCGGAACACCGGGGAGCTGTTTTTT,NA,TRBJ2-2,TRBV5-5,NA
CAGRTENTGELFF,TGTGCCGGAAGGACAGAGAACACCGGGGAGCTGTTTTTT,NA,TRBJ2-2,TRBV2,few
CASSPNGGGYTQYF,TGCGCCAGCAGCCCCAACGGCGGAGGATATACGCAGTATTTT,NA,TRBJ2-3,TRBV5-1,NA
CASSLRGSTGELFF,TGTGCCAGCAGCTTAAGAGGGAGCACCGGGGAGCTGTTTTTT,NA,TRBJ2-2,TRBV7-3,NA
CASSQDVGPAGQETQYF,TGTGCCAGCAGCCAAGATGTGGGCCCAGCGGGCCAAGAGACCCAGTACTTC,NA,TRBJ2-5,TRBV4-2,NA
CASSLVFGGDGYTF,TGTGCCAGCAGCTTGGTCTTTGGGGGGGATGGCTACACCTTC,NA,TRBJ1-2,TRBV5-8,NA
CASSFSLPSYRADEQYF,TGTGCCAGCAGTTTCTCACTACCCTCTTACAGGGCCGACGAGCAGTACTTC,NA,TRBJ2-7,TRBV27,NA
CASSLAFEQYF,TGCGCCAGCAGCTTGGCCTTCGAGCAGTACTTC,NA,TRBJ2-7,TRBV5-1,NA
CASRGDGGNEKLFF,TGTGCCAGCAGGGGGGACGGGGGTAATGAAAAACTGTTTTTT,NA,TRBJ1-4,TRBV6-5,NA
CASSLSKGASTEAFF,TGTGCCAGCAGCTTAAGTAAGGGGGCGAGCACTGAAGCTTTCTTT,TRBD1,TRBJ1-1,TRBV11-2,NA
CASRESQVGSTGELFF,TGTGCCAGCAGAGAATCTCAGGTCGGTTCGACCGGGGAGCTGTTTTTT,NA,TRBJ2-2,TRBV3-1/TRBV3-2,once
CASSPFTGLSYEQYF,TGCGCCAGCAGCCCCTTCACCGGACTATCCTACGAGCAGTACTTC,NA,TRBJ2-7,TRBV10-1,NA
CASSPELFASNEQFF,TGTGCCAGCAGTCCCGAGCTTTTCGCTAGCAATGAGCAGTTCTTC,NA,TRBJ2-1,TRBV27,NA
CASTPGGSNQPQHF,TGTGCCAGCACCCCCGGGGGAAGCAATCAGCCCCAGCATTTT,NA,TRBJ1-5,TRBV28,NA
CASVASEKGTQYF,TGTGCCAGTGTCGCCAGCGAGAAAGGGACCCAGTACTTC,NA,TRBJ2-5,TRBV3-1/TRBV3-2,once
CAWSVQRTSGTKIHEQYF,TGTGCCTGGAGTGTACAGAGGACTAGCGGGACTAAAATCCACGAGCAGTACTTC,TRBD2,TRBJ2-7,TRBV30,NA
CASSHREGNSPLHF,TGTGCCAGCAGCCACCGGGAGGGTAATTCACCCCTCCACTTT,NA,TRBJ1-6,TRBV3-1/TRBV3-2,few
CASSSQGSGETQYF,TGTGCCAGCAGCTCACAGGGCTCCGGAGAGACCCAGTACTTC,NA,TRBJ2-5,TRBV11-1,NA
CASSQDFPRTGELFF,TGTGCCAGCAGCCAAGATTTCCCCAGAACCGGGGAGCTGTTTTTT,NA,TRBJ2-2,TRBV14,NA
CASGLFRDSGDYNEKLFF,TGTGCTAGTGGTTTGTTCCGGGACTCCGGAGATTATAATGAAAAACTGTTTTTT,NA,TRBJ1-4,TRBV12-5,NA
CASSGPGGFKAEQYF,TGTGCCAGCAGCGGGCCGGGGGGCTTTAAGGCCGAGCAGTACTTC,NA,TRBJ2-7,TRBV27,NA
CAWSAIRREQYF,TGTGCCTGGAGCGCAATCAGGCGCGAGCAGTACTTC,NA,TRBJ2-7,TRBV30,NA
CASSFRVVPDTQYF,TGCGCCAGCAGCTTCAGGGTGGTACCCGATACGCAGTATTTT,NA,TRBJ2-3,TRBV5-1,NA